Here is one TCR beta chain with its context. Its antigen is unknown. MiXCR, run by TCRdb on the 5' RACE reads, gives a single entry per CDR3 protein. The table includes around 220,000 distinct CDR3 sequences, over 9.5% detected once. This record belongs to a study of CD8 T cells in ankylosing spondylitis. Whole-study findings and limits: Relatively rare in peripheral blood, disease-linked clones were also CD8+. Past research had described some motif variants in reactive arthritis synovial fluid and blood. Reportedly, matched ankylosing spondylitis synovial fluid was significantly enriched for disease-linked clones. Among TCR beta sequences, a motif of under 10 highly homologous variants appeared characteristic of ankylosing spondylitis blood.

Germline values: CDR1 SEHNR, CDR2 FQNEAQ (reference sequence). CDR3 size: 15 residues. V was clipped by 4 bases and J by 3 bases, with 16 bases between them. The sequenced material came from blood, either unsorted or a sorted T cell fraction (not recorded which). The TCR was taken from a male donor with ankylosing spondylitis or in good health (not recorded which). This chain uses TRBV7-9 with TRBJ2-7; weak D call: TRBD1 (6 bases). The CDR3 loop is CASSSWTEPIYEQYF. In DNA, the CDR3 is TGTGCCAGCAGCTCTTGGACAGAGCCGATCTACGAGCAGTACTTC.